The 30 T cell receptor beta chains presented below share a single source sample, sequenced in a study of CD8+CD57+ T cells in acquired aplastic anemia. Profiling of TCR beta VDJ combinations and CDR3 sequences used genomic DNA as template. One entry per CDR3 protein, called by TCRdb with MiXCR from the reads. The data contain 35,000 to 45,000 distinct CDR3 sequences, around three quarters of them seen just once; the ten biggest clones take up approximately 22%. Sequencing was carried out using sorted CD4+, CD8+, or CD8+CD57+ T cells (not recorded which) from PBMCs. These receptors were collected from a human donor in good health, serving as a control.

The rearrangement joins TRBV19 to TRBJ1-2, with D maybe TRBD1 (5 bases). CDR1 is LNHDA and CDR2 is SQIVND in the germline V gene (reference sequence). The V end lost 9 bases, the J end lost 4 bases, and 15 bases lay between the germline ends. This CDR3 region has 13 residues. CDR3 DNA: TGTGCCAGCTGGGGGAGGGACGTCTATGGCTACACCTTC. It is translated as CASWGRDVYGYTF.

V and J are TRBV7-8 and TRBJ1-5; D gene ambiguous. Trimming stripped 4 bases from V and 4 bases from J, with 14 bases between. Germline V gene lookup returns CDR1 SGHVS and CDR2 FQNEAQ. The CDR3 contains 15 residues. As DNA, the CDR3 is TGTGCCAGCAGCTCCTTTACAGAGCAAAATCAGCCCCAGCATTTT. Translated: CASSSFTEQNQPQHF.

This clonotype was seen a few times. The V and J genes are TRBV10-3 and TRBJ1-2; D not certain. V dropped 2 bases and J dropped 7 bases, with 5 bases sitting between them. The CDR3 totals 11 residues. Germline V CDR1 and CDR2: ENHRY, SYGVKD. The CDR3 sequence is CAISEESGYTF. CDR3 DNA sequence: TGTGCCATCAGTGAGGAGAGTGGCTACACCTTC.

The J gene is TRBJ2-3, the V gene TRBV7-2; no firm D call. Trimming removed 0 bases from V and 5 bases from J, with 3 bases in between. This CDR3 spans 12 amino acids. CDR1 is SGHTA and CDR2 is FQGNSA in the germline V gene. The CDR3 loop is CASSLARDTQYF. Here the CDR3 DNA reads TGTGCCAGCAGCTTAGCGCGAGATACGCAGTATTTT.

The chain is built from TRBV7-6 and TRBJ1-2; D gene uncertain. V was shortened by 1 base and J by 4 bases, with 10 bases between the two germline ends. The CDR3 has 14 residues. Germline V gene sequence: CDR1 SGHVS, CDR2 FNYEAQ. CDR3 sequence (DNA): TGTGCCAGCAGCTTAGATCGAGGGATCTATGGCTACACCTTC. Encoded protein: CASSLDRGIYGYTF.

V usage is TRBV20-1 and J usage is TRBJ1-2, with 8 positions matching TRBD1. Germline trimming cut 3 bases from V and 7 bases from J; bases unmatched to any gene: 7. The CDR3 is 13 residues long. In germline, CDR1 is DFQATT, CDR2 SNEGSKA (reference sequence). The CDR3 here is CSASPDREGGYTF. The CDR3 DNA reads TGCAGTGCTAGCCCGGACAGGGAGGGTGGCTACACCTTC.

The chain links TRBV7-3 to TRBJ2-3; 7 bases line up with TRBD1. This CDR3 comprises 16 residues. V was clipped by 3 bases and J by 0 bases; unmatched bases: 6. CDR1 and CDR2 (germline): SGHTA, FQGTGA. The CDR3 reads CASSFFEGASTDTQYF. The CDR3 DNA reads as TGTGCCAGCAGCTTCTTTGAGGGGGCGAGCACAGATACGCAGTATTTT.

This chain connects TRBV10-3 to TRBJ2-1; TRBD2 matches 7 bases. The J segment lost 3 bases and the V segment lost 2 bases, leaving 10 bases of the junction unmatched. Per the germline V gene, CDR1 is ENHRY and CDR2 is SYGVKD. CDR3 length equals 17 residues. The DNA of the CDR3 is TGTGCCATCAGTGAGGGGTGGGCTAGCGGAGGCTACAATGAGCAGTTCTTC. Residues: CAISEGWASGGYNEQFF.

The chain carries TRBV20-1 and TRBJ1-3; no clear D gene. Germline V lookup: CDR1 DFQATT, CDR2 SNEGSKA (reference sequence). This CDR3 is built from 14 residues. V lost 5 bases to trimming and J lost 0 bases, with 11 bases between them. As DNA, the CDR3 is TGCAGTGCTGCGAAGGGCCCCTCTGGAAACACCATATATTTT. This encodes CSAAKGPSGNTIYF.

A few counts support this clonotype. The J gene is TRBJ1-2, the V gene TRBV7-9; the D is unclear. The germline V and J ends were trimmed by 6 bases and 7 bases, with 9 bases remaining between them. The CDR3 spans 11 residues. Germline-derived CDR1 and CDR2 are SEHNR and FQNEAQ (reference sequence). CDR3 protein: CASSEYGGYTF. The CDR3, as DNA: TGTGCCAGCAGTGAATACGGTGGCTACACCTTC.

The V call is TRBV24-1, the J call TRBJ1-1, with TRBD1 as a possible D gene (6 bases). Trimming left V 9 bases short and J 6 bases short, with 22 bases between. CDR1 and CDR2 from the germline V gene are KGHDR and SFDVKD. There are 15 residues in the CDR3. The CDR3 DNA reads TGTGCCACCGTGGGAGTGAGCAGGGGTGTTCCTGAAGCTTTCTTT. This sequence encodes CATVGVSRGVPEAFF.

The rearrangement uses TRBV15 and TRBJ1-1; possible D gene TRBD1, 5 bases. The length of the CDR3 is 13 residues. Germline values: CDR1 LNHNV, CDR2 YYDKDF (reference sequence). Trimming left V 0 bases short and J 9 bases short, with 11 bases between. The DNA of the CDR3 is TGTGCCACCAGCAGAGATCTGACAGAGAAAGCTTTCTTT. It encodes CATSRDLTEKAFF.

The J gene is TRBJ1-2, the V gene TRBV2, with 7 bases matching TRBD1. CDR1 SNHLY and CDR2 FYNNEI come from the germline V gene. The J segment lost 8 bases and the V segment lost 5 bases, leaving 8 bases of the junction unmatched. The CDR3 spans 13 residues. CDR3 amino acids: CASSFDRASGYTF. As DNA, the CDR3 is TGTGCCAGCAGTTTCGACAGGGCAAGCGGCTACACCTTC.

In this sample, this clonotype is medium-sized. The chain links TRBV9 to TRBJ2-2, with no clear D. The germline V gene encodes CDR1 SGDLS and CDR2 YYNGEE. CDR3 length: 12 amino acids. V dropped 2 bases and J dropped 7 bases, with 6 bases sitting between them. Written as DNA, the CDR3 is TGTGCCAGCAGCGTCCACATCGGGGAGCTGTTTTTT. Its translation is CASSVHIGELFF.

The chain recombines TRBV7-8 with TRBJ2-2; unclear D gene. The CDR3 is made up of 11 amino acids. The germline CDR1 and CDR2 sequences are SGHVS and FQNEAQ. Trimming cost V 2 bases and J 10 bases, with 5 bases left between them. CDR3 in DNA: TGTGCCAGCAGCTTATTCGAGGAGCTGTTTTTT. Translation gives CASSLFEELFF.

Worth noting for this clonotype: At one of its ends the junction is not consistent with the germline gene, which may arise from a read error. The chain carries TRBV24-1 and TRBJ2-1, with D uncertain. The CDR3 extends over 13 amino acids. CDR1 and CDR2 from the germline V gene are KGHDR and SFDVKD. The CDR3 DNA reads TGTGTCACCAGAGATGCCTACTATGATGAACAGTTCTTC. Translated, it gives CVTRDAYYDEQFF.

The CDR3 DNA reads TGCAGTGCTAGCGCCACAGGGGGCGTTTCACCCCTCCACTTT. Translating it yields CSASATGGVSPLHF. This chain joins TRBV20-1 and TRBJ1-6; 9 bases agree with TRBD1. The CDR3 is 14 residues long. J lost 9 bases, V lost 3 bases, and 6 bases had no gene match. Germline V gene lookup returns CDR1 DFQATT and CDR2 SNEGSKA (reference sequence).

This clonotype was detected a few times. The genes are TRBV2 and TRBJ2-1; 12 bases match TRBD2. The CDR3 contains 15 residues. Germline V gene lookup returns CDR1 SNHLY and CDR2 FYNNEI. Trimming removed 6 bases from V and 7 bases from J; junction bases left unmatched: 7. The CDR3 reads CASRLGTSGLNEQFF. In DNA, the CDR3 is TGTGCCAGCAGACTCGGGACTAGCGGGTTGAATGAGCAGTTCTTC.

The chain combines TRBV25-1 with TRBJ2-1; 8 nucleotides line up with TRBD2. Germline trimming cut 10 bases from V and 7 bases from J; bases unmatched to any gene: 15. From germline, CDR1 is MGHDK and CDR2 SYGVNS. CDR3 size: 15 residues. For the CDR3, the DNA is TGTGCCACCAGGATGGGACTAGGACGGGGTAATGAGCAGTTCTTC. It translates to CATRMGLGRGNEQFF.

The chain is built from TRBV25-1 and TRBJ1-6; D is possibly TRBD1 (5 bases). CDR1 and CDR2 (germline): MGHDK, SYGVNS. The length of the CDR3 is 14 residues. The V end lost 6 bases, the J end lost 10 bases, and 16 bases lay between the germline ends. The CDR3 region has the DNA TGTGCCAGCAGCCCAGGGACTCGCGGATCACCCCTCCACTTT. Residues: CASSPGTRGSPLHF.

CDR3 amino acids: CASTTPPRETQYF. DNA of the CDR3: TGCGCCAGCACCACCCCGCCCCGAGAGACCCAGTACTTC. The chain carries TRBV5-1 and TRBJ2-5; D is uncertain. CDR1 and CDR2 (germline): SGHRS, YFSETQ. Deletions cut 6 bases from V and 4 bases from J, with 13 bases between. The CDR3 is 13 amino acids.

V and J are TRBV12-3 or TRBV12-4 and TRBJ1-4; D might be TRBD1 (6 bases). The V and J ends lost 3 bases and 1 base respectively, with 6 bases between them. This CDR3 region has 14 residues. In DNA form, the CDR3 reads TGTGCCAGCAGTTTGGGACAAACTAATGAAAAACTGTTTTTT. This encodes CASSLGQTNEKLFF.

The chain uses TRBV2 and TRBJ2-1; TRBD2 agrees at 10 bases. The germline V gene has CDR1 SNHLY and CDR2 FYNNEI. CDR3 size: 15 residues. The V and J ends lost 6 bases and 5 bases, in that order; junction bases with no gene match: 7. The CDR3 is CASSLGLAGDNEQFF. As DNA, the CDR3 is TGTGCCAGCAGCTTAGGGCTAGCGGGAGACAATGAGCAGTTCTTC.

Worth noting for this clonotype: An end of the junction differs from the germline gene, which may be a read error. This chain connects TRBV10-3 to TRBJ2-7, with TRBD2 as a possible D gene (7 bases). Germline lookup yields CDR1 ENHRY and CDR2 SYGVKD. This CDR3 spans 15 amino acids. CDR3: CASSLGGVRAYEQYF. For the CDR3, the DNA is TGTGCCAGCAGTTTAGGGGGGGTTCGGGCCTACGAGCAGTACTTC.

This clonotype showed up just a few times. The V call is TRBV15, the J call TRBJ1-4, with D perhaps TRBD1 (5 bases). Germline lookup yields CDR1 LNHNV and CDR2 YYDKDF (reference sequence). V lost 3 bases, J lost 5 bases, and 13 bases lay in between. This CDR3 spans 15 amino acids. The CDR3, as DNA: TGTGCCACCAGCAGGGATGGACGGGGGAATGAAAAACTGTTTTTT. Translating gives CATSRDGRGNEKLFF.

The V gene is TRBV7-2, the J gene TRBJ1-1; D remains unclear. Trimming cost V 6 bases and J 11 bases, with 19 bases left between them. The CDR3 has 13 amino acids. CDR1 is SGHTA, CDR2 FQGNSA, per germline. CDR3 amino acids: CASRAGPQTYAFF. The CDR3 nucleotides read TGTGCCAGCAGAGCCGGACCTCAAACCTACGCTTTCTTT.

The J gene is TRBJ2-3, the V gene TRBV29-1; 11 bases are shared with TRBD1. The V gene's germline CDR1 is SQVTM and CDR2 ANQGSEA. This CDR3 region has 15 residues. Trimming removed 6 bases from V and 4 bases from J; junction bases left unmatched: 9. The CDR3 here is CSVETWTGGSDTQYF. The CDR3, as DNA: TGCAGCGTCGAGACTTGGACAGGGGGCTCAGATACGCAGTATTTT.

This CDR3 reads CAISGPRGSSTDTQYF. CDR3 nucleotide sequence: TGTGCCATCAGTGGACCGCGGGGGTCTAGCACAGATACGCAGTATTTT. This chain connects TRBV10-3 to TRBJ2-3, with TRBD2 identical over 7 bases. The CDR3 length is 16 residues. Germline lookup yields CDR1 ENHRY and CDR2 SYGVKD. Unmatched junction bases numbered 7, after V lost 4 bases and J lost 0 bases.

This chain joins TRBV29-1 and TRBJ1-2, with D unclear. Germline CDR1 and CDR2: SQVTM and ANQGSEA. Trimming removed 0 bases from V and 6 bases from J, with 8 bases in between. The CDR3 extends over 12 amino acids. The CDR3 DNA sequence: TGCAGCGTTGAAGATCGGTACGATGGCTACACCTTC. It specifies CSVEDRYDGYTF.

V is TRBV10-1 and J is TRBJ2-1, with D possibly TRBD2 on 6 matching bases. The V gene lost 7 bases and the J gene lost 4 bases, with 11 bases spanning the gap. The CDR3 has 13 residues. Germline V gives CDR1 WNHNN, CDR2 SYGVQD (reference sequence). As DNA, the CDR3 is TGCGCCAGCAAGGAGGGAGGATACAATGAGCAGTTCTTC. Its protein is CASKEGGYNEQFF.